The 25 T cell receptor beta chains listed next were all sequenced from one sample in a study of cytomegalovirus exposure and HLA in healthy donors. Clones were sequenced by immunoSEQ multiplex PCR, and TCRdb holds only the in-frame ones, with some missing. Counted here are more than 70,000 clones, almost 97% occurring once; the ten biggest clones make up roughly 1.6%. The specimen was PBMCs. The receptors were gathered from a man younger than 30 in good health and CMV-seropositive.

The chain uses TRBV28 and TRBJ1-4; D possibly corresponds to TRBD1 (6 bases). Germline assignment: CDR1 MDHEN and CDR2 SYDVKM. The CDR3 runs to 17 residues. Trimming took 2 bases from V and 2 from J, leaving 15 bases between them. CDR3 bases: TGTGCCAGCAGTTTAGTTGTGGGGGGGCTTACTAATGAAAAACTGTTTTTT. Amino acid sequence: CASSLVVGGLTNEKLFF.

This chain connects TRBV11-2 to TRBJ2-1; D possibly corresponds to TRBD1 (6 bases). The CDR3 sequence is 16 residues long. Trimming stripped 6 bases from V and 4 bases from J, with 19 bases between. The germline V gene has CDR1 SGHAT and CDR2 FQNNGV. This CDR3 is CASSRIQGILYNEQFF. CDR3 in DNA: TGTGCCAGCAGTCGGATACAGGGTATTCTTTACAATGAGCAGTTCTTC.

The chain joins TRBV5-1 to TRBJ2-3; 12 positions agree with TRBD2. The CDR3 length is 17 residues. Germline V CDR1 and CDR2: SGHRS, YFSETQ. With 1 base clipped from V and 2 bases from J, the junction kept 5 bases outside the gene matches. The CDR3 nucleotides are TGCGCCAGCAGCTTGCCTAGCGGGAGGGGGTACACAGATACGCAGTATTTT. Amino acids: CASSLPSGRGYTDTQYF.

V and J are TRBV30 and TRBJ2-5; possibly TRBD2 for D (5 bases). V was pared by 1 base and J by 3 bases, with 15 bases between. The germline V gene has CDR1 GTSNPN and CDR2 SVGIG (reference sequence). The CDR3 has 15 amino acids. CDR3 coding DNA: TGTGCCTGGAGTGGATTAGCGTATCGGGAAGAGACCCAGTACTTC. This gives the protein CAWSGLAYREETQYF.

In the case of this clone: Because the CDR3's place on the DNA is in doubt, the DNA is left out and the CDR3 is given as listed by TCRdb. The J gene is TRBJ1-2, the V gene TRBV30. The CDR3 spans 13 amino acids, including both terminal residues. Germline V lookup: CDR1 GTSNPN, CDR2 SVGIG (reference sequence). This CDR3 is CACAWGGGYGYTF.

The chain combines TRBV5-5 with TRBJ2-2; the D gene is possibly TRBD2 (5 bases). CDR1 is SGHKS and CDR2 is YYEKEE in the germline V gene (reference sequence). The CDR3 is made up of 17 amino acids. The V end was cut by 0 bases, the J end by 4 bases, with 16 bases between. The CDR3 DNA reads TGTGCCAGCAGCTTGGAGCCGGGGTCCGTGAGCACCGGGGAGCTGTTTTTT. This codes for CASSLEPGSVSTGELFF.

The chain employs TRBV11-2 and TRBJ1-2; D is perhaps TRBD1 (5 bases). This CDR3 is built from 13 residues. Germline V gene lookup returns CDR1 SGHAT and CDR2 FQNNGV. Deletions cut 0 bases from V and 7 bases from J, with 9 bases between. CDR3 sequence (DNA): TGTGCCAGCAGCTTAGATGGTAGGGGTGGCTACACCTTC. Protein: CASSLDGRGGYTF.

This clone appeared a few times. The chain couples TRBV2 to TRBJ2-7; 10 positions match TRBD1. This CDR3 has 13 residues. The J segment lost 9 bases and the V segment lost 4 bases, leaving 6 bases of the junction unmatched. CDR1 SNHLY and CDR2 FYNNEI come from the germline V gene. This chain's CDR3 is CASSVRQGAAQYF. DNA of the CDR3: TGTGCCAGCAGTGTACGACAGGGGGCAGCGCAGTACTTC.

The chain is built from TRBV6-1 and TRBJ2-7; 7 bases agree with TRBD2. This CDR3 has 15 amino acids. The germline CDR1 and CDR2 sequences are MNHNS and SASEGT. V was pared by 0 bases and J by 5 bases, with 7 bases of the junction left unmatched. CDR3 sequence (DNA): TGTGCCAGCAGTGAAGCTGGGAGGGGATATCACGAGCAGTACTTC. Amino acid sequence: CASSEAGRGYHEQYF.

This clone was seen just once. This rearrangement joins TRBV6-5 to TRBJ2-5; TRBD1 is a possible D gene (6 bases). Germline V gene sequence: CDR1 MNHEY, CDR2 SVGAGI. Trimming took 5 bases from V and 2 from J, leaving 9 bases between them. The CDR3 contains 13 residues. The CDR3 DNA sequence: TGTGCCAGCAGTGACCAGGGGCAAGAGACCCAGTACTTC. It encodes CASSDQGQETQYF.

The rearrangement joins TRBV27 to TRBJ2-1, with 11 bases matching TRBD1. CDR1 and CDR2 from the germline V gene are MNHEY and SMNVEV (reference sequence). The CDR3 contains 15 residues. V lost 5 bases, J lost 2 bases, and 2 bases stayed unmatched. As DNA, the CDR3 is TGTGCCAGCAGTACGGGACAGGGGGCCTACAATGAGCAGTTCTTC. It translates to CASSTGQGAYNEQFF.

This chain connects TRBV6-1 to TRBJ2-7; 9 nucleotides match TRBD1. The CDR3 runs 15 residues. After removal of 7 bases from V and 4 bases from J, the junction contained 11 bases not matched to a gene. The V gene's germline CDR1 is MNHNS and CDR2 SASEGT. DNA of the CDR3: TGTGCCAGCATGAGAAGGGGGGACAGGGCTTACGAGCAGTACTTC. It codes for CASMRRGDRAYEQYF.

The rearrangement uses TRBV30 and TRBJ1-1; the D gene is possibly TRBD1 (5 bases). CDR1 GTSNPN and CDR2 SVGIG come from the germline V gene (reference sequence). The CDR3 is 12 amino acids. The germline V and J ends were trimmed by 1 base and 7 bases, with 10 bases remaining between them. The CDR3 bases are TGTGCCTGGAGTGGTGGGGGGAATGAAGCTTTCTTT. Its protein product is CAWSGGGNEAFF.

This chain links TRBV11-3 with TRBJ2-1, with 8 bases identical to TRBD2. The germline gives CDR1 SGHNT, CDR2 YENEEA. V gave up 1 base and J gave up 5 bases; unmatched junction bases: 10. The CDR3 covers 17 residues. The CDR3 DNA follows: TGTGCCAGCAGCTTAGCCTGGGGGACTAGTAGACACAATGAGCAGTTCTTC. It codes for CASSLAWGTSRHNEQFF. The full variable domain, its missing parts supplied by reference TRBV11-3 and TRBJ2-1, is EAGVVQSPRYKIIEKKQPVAFWCNPISGHNTLYWYLQNLGQGPELLIRYENEEAVDDSQLPKDRFSAERLKGVDSTLKIQPAELGDSAVYLCASSLAWGTSRHNEQFFGPGTRLTVL.

The genes are TRBV7-2 and TRBJ1-5; a weak D match, TRBD1 (5 bases). V lost 2 bases and J 7 bases, leaving 9 bases between the germline ends. CDR1 is SGHTA and CDR2 is FQGNSA in the germline V gene. This CDR3 spans 13 amino acids. The CDR3: CASSLTGLQPQHF. CDR3 sequence (DNA): TGTGCCAGCAGCTTAACAGGACTACAGCCCCAGCATTTT.

This chain joins TRBV30 and TRBJ2-2, with 10 bases that match TRBD1. J gave up 4 bases and V 2 bases, and 10 bases lay outside the gene matches. The CDR3 has 17 residues. Germline V gene lookup returns CDR1 GTSNPN and CDR2 SVGIG (reference sequence). CDR3 loop: CAWSLKGRTGGTGELFF. In nucleotides, the CDR3 is TGTGCCTGGAGTCTCAAAGGAAGGACAGGGGGCACCGGGGAGCTGTTTTTT.

The chain recombines TRBV4-1 with TRBJ2-1, with a possible D match to TRBD1 (5 bases). The germline V gene has CDR1 MGHRA and CDR2 YSYEKL. Trimming removed 0 bases at V and 5 bases at J, with 14 bases between. The CDR3 length is 16 residues. CDR3 in DNA: TGCGCCAGCAGCCAAGATAAGGGGATAAAAAACAATGAGCAGTTCTTC. Protein sequence: CASSQDKGIKNNEQFF.

The rearrangement links TRBV2 to TRBJ2-1, with no clear D. CDR3 length equals 14 residues. V lost 3 bases to trimming and J lost 0 bases, with 6 bases between them. Germline V CDR1 and CDR2: SNHLY, FYNNEI. CDR3 protein: CASSELRSYNEQFF. The CDR3 nucleotides are TGTGCCAGCAGTGAGCTACGCTCCTACAATGAGCAGTTCTTC.

The genes are TRBV6-5 and TRBJ1-1, with D maybe TRBD1 (5 bases). Trimming removed 9 bases from V and 1 base from J, with 6 bases in between. The CDR3 runs 11 residues. The germline gives CDR1 MNHEY, CDR2 SVGAGI. Written as DNA, the CDR3 is TGTGCCAGTGGACAGAACACTGAAGCTTTCTTT. Translated: CASGQNTEAFF.

CDR3 residues: CASSVVRGPPNYGYTF. The CDR3 coding sequence is TGTGCCAGCAGCGTAGTAAGGGGTCCCCCTAACTATGGCTACACCTTC. The chain links TRBV9 to TRBJ1-2; possibly TRBD1 for D (5 bases). Germline CDR1 reads SGDLS; CDR2 reads YYNGEE. This CDR3 is 16 amino acids long. The V and J ends lost 0 bases and 0 bases respectively, with 12 bases between them.

The sample holds one count of this clone. The rearrangement uses TRBV6-5 and TRBJ2-7, with TRBD2 identical over 8 bases. This CDR3 has 16 amino acids. V shed 0 bases and J 7 bases; nucleotides not matched to a gene: 11. Germline-derived CDR1 and CDR2 are MNHEY and SVGAGI. CDR3 sequence (DNA): TGTGCCAGCAGTTACTCCGGCGCTAGCGGGTACCTGGAGCAGTACTTC. It is translated as CASSYSGASGYLEQYF.

This clone came up a few times. The V and J genes are TRBV28 and TRBJ1-1; a weak D match, TRBD1 (6 bases). The germline gives CDR1 MDHEN, CDR2 SYDVKM. This CDR3 comprises 13 residues. Trimming shortened V by 3 bases and J by 4 bases, and 9 bases separated the two germline ends. This CDR3 reads CASSLIRGTEAFF. For the CDR3, the DNA is TGTGCCAGCAGTTTGATCAGGGGCACTGAAGCTTTCTTT.

V is TRBV6-5 and J is TRBJ2-5, with TRBD1 matching over 7 bases. The length of the CDR3 is 14 residues. Germline lookup yields CDR1 MNHEY and CDR2 SVGAGI. V was clipped by 6 bases and J by 13 bases; unmatched bases: 17. The CDR3 bases are TGTGCCAGCAGCCCGGGGCGACGGACAGGCGTTCGGTACTTC. It specifies CASSPGRRTGVRYF.

The V and J genes are TRBV5-1 and TRBJ2-3; 11 nucleotides match TRBD2. The CDR3 has 15 amino acids. CDR1 is SGHRS, CDR2 YFSETQ, per germline. Trimming at V came to 4 bases and at J to 6 bases, leaving 7 bases not matched to a gene. The CDR3 sequence: CASSPLAGGGDTQYF. Here the CDR3 DNA reads TGCGCCAGCAGCCCTCTAGCGGGAGGAGGGGATACGCAGTATTTT.

The chain links TRBV5-4 to TRBJ1-1, with 8 bases lining up with TRBD1. This CDR3 has 13 amino acids. CDR1 is SGHNT and CDR2 is YYREEE in the germline V gene (reference sequence). V dropped 1 base and J dropped 4; count of bases not matched to a gene: 0. CDR3 sequence (DNA): TGTGCCAGCAGCTTGACAGGGGGCACTGAAGCTTTCTTT. It yields the protein CASSLTGGTEAFF.